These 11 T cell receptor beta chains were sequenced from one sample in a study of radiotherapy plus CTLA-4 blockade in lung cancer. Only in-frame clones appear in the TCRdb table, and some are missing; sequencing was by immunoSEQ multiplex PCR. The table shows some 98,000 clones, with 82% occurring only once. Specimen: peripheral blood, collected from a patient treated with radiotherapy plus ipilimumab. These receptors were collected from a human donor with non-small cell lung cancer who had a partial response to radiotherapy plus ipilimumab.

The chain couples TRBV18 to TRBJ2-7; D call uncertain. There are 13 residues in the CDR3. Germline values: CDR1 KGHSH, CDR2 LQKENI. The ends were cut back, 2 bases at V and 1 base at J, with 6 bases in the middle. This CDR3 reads CASSPYSSYEQYF. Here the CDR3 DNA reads TGTGCCAGCTCACCATACAGTTCCTACGAGCAGTACTTC.

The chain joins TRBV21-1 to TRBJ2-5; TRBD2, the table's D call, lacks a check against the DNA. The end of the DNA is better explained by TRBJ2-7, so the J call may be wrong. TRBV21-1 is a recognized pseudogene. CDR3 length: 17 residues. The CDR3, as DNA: TGTGCCAGCAGCAAAGCGCTAAAAAAGCTCAACCGCTACGAGCAGTACTTC. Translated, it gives CASSKALKKLNRYEQYF.

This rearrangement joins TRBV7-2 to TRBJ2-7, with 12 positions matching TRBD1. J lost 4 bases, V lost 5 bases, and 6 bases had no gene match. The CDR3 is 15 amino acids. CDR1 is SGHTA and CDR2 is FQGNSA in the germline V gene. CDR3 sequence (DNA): TGTGCCAGCAGCATCCGGGACAGGGGGCATTACGAGCAGTACTTC. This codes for CASSIRDRGHYEQYF.

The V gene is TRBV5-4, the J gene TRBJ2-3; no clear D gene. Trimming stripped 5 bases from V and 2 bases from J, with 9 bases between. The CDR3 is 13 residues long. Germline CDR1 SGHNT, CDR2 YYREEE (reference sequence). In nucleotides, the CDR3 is TGTGCCAGCAGGCTGACTTCCACAGATACGCAGTATTTT. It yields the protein CASRLTSTDTQYF.

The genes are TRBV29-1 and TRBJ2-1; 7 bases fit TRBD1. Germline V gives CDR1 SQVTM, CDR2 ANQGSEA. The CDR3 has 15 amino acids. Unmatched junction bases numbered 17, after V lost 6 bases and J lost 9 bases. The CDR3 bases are TGCAGCGTATTATCCCCGTGGGACAGTCACAGTGAGCAGTTCTTC. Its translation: CSVLSPWDSHSEQFF.

The CDR3 DNA is TGTGCCAGCAGCTACGGGCAGGGGGCGCGAGAGCAGTACTTC. This encodes CASSYGQGAREQYF. The gene calls are TRBV11-2 and TRBJ2-7; 8 bases line up with TRBD1. Germline lookup yields CDR1 SGHAT and CDR2 FQNNGV. The V gene end was trimmed by 4 bases and the J gene end by 7 bases; junction bases not matched to a gene: 9. The CDR3 spans 14 residues.

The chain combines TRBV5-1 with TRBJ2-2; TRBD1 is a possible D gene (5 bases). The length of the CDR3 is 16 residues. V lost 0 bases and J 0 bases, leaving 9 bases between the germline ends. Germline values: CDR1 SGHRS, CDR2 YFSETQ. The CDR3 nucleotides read TGCGCCAGCAGCTTGGGCAGGGAAGCGAACACCGGGGAGCTGTTTTTT. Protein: CASSLGREANTGELFF.

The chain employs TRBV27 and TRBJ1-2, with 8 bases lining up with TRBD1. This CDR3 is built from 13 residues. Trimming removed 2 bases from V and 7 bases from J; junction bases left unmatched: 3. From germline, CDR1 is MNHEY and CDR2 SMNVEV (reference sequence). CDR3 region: CASSLNTGGGYTF. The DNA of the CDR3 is TGTGCCAGCAGTTTAAATACAGGGGGTGGCTACACCTTC.

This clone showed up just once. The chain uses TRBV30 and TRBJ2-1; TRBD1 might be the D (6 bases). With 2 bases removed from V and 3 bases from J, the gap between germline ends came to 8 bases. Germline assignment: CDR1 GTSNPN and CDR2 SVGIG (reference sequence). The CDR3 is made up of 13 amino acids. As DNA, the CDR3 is TGTGCCTGGAGTCCGGGACACTACAATGAGCAGTTCTTC. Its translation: CAWSPGHYNEQFF.

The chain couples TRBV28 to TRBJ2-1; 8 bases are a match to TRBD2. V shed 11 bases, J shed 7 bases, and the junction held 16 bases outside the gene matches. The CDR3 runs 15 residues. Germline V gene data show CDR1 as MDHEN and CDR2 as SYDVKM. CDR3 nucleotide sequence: TGTGCCCTCAGACCCGGCGGGGGGCCCGTGAATGAGCAGTTCTTC. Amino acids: CALRPGGGPVNEQFF.

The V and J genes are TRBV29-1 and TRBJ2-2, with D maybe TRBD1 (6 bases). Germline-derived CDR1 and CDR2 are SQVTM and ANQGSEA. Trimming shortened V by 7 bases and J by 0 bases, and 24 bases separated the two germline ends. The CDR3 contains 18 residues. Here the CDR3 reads CSAIPNPGHRTNTGELFF. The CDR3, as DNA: TGCAGCGCCATTCCCAACCCGGGACACCGTACGAACACCGGGGAGCTGTTTTTT.